This T cell receptor beta chain was obtained from a study of blood T cells in healthy people across ages. This CDR3 has 14 residues. Germline-derived CDR1 and CDR2 are DFQATT and SNEGSKA (reference sequence). Trimming removed 0 bases from V and 4 bases from J, with 12 bases in between. A second roughly 6 to 12 cycle PCR used barcoded and J-beta primers. The yield of each sample was at least 2.5 million CDR3-containing paired-end reads. TCRdb re-called the 5' RACE reads with MiXCR, one entry per CDR3 protein. The data contain under 700,000 distinct CDR3 sequences, 24% of them seen just once; the ten biggest clones take up just under 9%. These same records also appear under a second study, on T cells of mothers and their children.

The sequencing input was blood. The TCR sequence derives from a boy aged 5-17 years in good health. J is TRBJ1-2 and V is TRBV20-1, with D possibly being TRBD1 (6 bases). The CDR3 DNA reads TGCAGTGCTAGAGACGACAGGAACGTCTATGGCTACACCTTC. This gives the protein CSARDDRNVYGYTF.